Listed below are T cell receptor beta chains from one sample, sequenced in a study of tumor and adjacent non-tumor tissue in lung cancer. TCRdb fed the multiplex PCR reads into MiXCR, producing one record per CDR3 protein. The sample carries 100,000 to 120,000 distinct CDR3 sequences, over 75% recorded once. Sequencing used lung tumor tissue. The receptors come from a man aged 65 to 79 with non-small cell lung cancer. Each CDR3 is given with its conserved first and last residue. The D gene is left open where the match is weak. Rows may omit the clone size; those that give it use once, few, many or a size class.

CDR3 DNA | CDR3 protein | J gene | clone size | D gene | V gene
TGTGCCAGCAGTTTTGCCAGCACAGATACGAAGTATTTT | CASSFASTDTKYF | TRBJ2-3 | . | . | TRBV11-2
TGCAGTGCTAGGGTTGCTCATGCCACAGGGCCAGATACGCAGTATTTT | CSARVAHATGPDTQYF | TRBJ2-3 | . | . | TRBV20-1
TGCAGCGTTGAAGGAACTAGCGGGGGCCCTTCTAGCACAAATACGCAATATTTT | CSVEGTSGGPSSTNTQYF | TRBJ2-3 | . | TRBD2 | TRBV29-1
TGTGCCACTAGTGGGAGCGGCAAAAACATTCGGTACTTC | CATSGSGKNIRYF | TRBJ2-4 | . | . | TRBV6-2/TRBV6-3
TGTGCCAGCAGCCAGAGAGAGTGGTCCACAGATACACAGTATTTT | CASSQREWSTDTQYF | TRBJ2-3 | . | . | TRBV14
TGTGCCAGCAGTCGTCAGGGCCTCAATCAGCCCCAGTATTTT | CASSRQGLNQPQYF | TRBJ2-3 | once | . | TRBV13
TGTGCCAGCAGTATATCCGCGGGGGGCTACACCTTC | CASSISAGGYTF | TRBJ1-2 | . | . | TRBV6-5
TGTGCCAGCAGCCCAAGGTCAGTGGGTTACGAGCAGTACTTC | CASSPRSVGYEQYF | TRBJ2-7 | . | . | TRBV5-1
TGTGCCAGCAGTTCGGGGACTTCCCTATCAGAAGCTTTCTTT | CASSSGTSLSEAFF | TRBJ1-1 | many | . | TRBV28
TGTGCCATCAGTTATGGGTTCTATGGCTATACCTTC | CAISYGFYGYTF | TRBJ1-2 | few | . | TRBV12-3/TRBV12-4
TGCGCCAGTAATCTCCGGGACAGGAACTACGAGCACTACTTC | CASNLRDRNYEHYF | TRBJ2-7 | . | TRBD1 | TRBV4-1
TGTGCCAGGAGCGCCGGGACACTCACTAATGAAAAACTGTTTTTT | CARSAGTLTNEKLFF | TRBJ1-4 | . | . | TRBV5-4
TGCAGCGTTGTAACAACTATGAACGCTGAAGCTTTCTTT | CSVVTTMNAEAFF | TRBJ1-1 | . | . | TRBV29-1
TGTGCCAGCAGCTCCACAGGGATTCTTAGCAATGGCTACACCTTC | CASSSTGILSNGYTF | TRBJ1-2 | many | . | TRBV28
TGCGCCAGCAGGTTACTCGGGGGGCGTGGAGATATGCAGTATTTT | CASRLLGGRGDMQYF | TRBJ2-3 | . | . | TRBV5-1
TGTGCCAGCAACCAATGTACGGAGCGCGAGCAGTACTTC | CASNQCTEREQYF | TRBJ2-7 | . | . | TRBV11-2
TGTGCCAGTAGCCCCGTCGTGGGGGGGCCTGAACACGAGCAGTACTTC | CASSPVVGGPEHEQYF | TRBJ2-7 | once | . | TRBV13
TGTGCCAGTAGCCACCCAGGGGGCCAGGGCTATGGCTACACCTTC | CASSHPGGQGYGYTF | TRBJ1-2 | . | TRBD1 | TRBV6-6
TGCAGCGTGGCCGACACGTTCCAAAATACCCAGTACTTC | CSVADTFQNTQYF | TRBJ2-5 | . | . | TRBV29-1
TGTAGAGCGACGGGAGTCTTCACTGAAGCTTTCTTT | CRATGVFTEAFF | TRBJ1-1 | . | . | TRBV29-1
TGTGCCAGCAGCCCTAGTATTTGGACAGAGAACACTGAAGCTTTCTTT | CASSPSIWTENTEAFF | TRBJ1-1 | many | . | TRBV5-4
TGTGCCAGCAATTTTTCCGGATACTATGTCTACACCTTC | CASNFSGYYVYTF | TRBJ1-2 | . | . | TRBV28